The 2 T cell receptor beta chains in this list originate from one sample, sequenced in a study of early T cells in non-severe SARS-CoV-2 infection. TCRdb fed the 5' RACE reads into MiXCR, producing one record per CDR3 protein. The sample holds tens of thousands of distinct CDR3 sequences, around 9% seen once. The sequencing sample was made of whole blood. The origin of the receptors is an adult who was a healthcare worker with PCR-confirmed SARS-CoV-2 infection or an uninfected control (not recorded which).

This clonotype came up a few times. This rearrangement joins TRBV3-1 to TRBJ2-6, with D unresolved. The germline CDR1 and CDR2 sequences are LGHDT and YNNKEL (reference sequence). The CDR3 is made up of 18 amino acids. Between the trimmed V and J ends, which lost 0 bases and 1 base, there was a span of 13 bases. The CDR3 nucleotides are TGTGCCAGCAGCCAAGATGCCGCAGTCTTGTCTGGGGCCAACGTCCTGACTTTC. Residues: CASSQDAAVLSGANVLTF.

This clonotype turned up a few times. The J gene is TRBJ2-7, the V gene TRBV11-3, with D possibly matching TRBD2 (6 bases). Per germline, CDR1 SGHNT and CDR2 YENEEA. V was shortened by 3 bases and J by 8 bases, with 11 bases between the two germline ends. The CDR3 totals 12 residues. CDR3 DNA sequence: TGTGCCAGCAGCTTGGGAGGTAAAAAGCAGTACTTC. Translated: CASSLGGKKQYF.